The 15 T cell receptor beta chains in this list originate from one sample, sequenced in a study of cytomegalovirus exposure and HLA in healthy donors. 13 Jbeta primers and 60 Vbeta primers were used for the PCR. The method was immunoSEQ multiplex PCR; TCRdb's version includes in-frame clones alone and lacks a portion of them. The sample has 110,000 or so clones; about 12% are singletons. The sequenced material came from PBMCs. These receptor sequences come from a man aged 40-49 years in good health and CMV-seropositive.

This chain joins TRBV19 and TRBJ2-5, with 9 bases fitting TRBD1. Germline trimming cut 6 bases from V and 5 bases from J; bases unmatched to any gene: 13. CDR3 size: 16 residues. Looked up from germline, CDR1 is LNHDA and CDR2 is SQIVND (reference sequence). The CDR3 here is CASSPTPQGARETQYF. CDR3 DNA sequence: TGTGCCAGTAGCCCTACCCCACAGGGGGCGCGGGAGACCCAGTACTTC.

J is TRBJ2-2 and V is TRBV7-8; 12 bases match TRBD2. Germline CDR1 SGHVS, CDR2 FQNEAQ. V lost 4 bases to trimming and J lost 2 bases; unmatched junction nucleotides: 5. The CDR3 is 17 amino acids. The CDR3 region has the DNA TGTGCCAGCAGCTCGCTGACTAGCGGGAGTAACACCGGGGAGCTGTTTTTT. It yields the protein CASSSLTSGSNTGELFF.

This clone showed up just a few times. The chain carries TRBV29-1 and TRBJ2-4, with TRBD1 matching over 8 bases. J was trimmed by 8 bases and V by 6 bases; bases with no gene match: 12. From germline, CDR1 is SQVTM and CDR2 ANQGSEA. This CDR3 has 14 amino acids. CDR3 in amino acids: CSVGNRGFIDIQYF. CDR3 nucleotides: TGCAGCGTAGGGAACAGGGGGTTTATCGACATTCAGTACTTC.

This clone was detected only a few times. The chain uses TRBV9 and TRBJ2-5, with TRBD2 matching over 7 bases. The CDR3 consists of 18 residues. The germline CDR1 and CDR2 sequences are SGDLS and YYNGEE. With 0 bases clipped from V and 5 bases from J, the junction kept 16 bases outside the gene matches. The CDR3 region is CASSVAGRAAGLSETQYF. CDR3 nucleotides: TGTGCCAGCAGCGTAGCTGGGAGGGCGGCAGGGTTATCGGAGACCCAGTACTTC. Variable domain in full (rest from reference TRBV9 and TRBJ2-5): DSGVTQTPKHLITATGQRVTLRCSPRSGDLSVYWYQQSLDQGLQFLIQYYNGEERAKGNILERFSAQQFPDLHSELNLSSLELGDSALYFCASSVAGRAAGLSETQYFGPGTRLLVL.

CDR3 in amino acids: CASSLPTGNTEAFF. CDR3 DNA sequence: TGCGCCAGCAGCCTTCCGACAGGGAACACTGAAGCTTTCTTT. V usage is TRBV4-1 and J usage is TRBJ1-1, with a possible D match to TRBD1 (6 bases). V was cut by 4 bases and J by 1 base, with 10 bases left in between. The length of the CDR3 is 14 residues. CDR1 is MGHRA and CDR2 is YSYEKL in the germline V gene.

This clone was detected a few times. As DNA, the CDR3 is TGTGCCAGCAGTTATCGACAGGGAAATCAGCCCCAGCATTTT. This codes for CASSYRQGNQPQHF. This chain joins TRBV6-5 and TRBJ1-5, with TRBD1 matching 7 bases. Germline trimming cut 3 bases from V and 4 bases from J; bases unmatched to any gene: 3. The CDR3 sequence is 14 residues long. The V gene's germline CDR1 is MNHEY and CDR2 SVGAGI.

The rearrangement uses TRBV6-5 and TRBJ1-1; no clear D. V was clipped by 0 bases and J by 4 bases, with 15 bases between them. Germline lookup yields CDR1 MNHEY and CDR2 SVGAGI. The CDR3 sequence is 16 residues long. The CDR3 nucleotides are TGTGCCAGCAGTTACTCGAGCAACCTTCGGGGCACTGAAGCTTTCTTT. It specifies CASSYSSNLRGTEAFF.

This clone has just a few counts. This chain links TRBV28 with TRBJ2-1; 8 bases align to TRBD2. The CDR3 is 12 amino acids. V lost 7 bases, J lost 4 bases, and 0 bases stayed unmatched. Germline CDR1 reads MDHEN; CDR2 reads SYDVKM. CDR3 sequence (DNA): TGTGCCAGCATAGCGGGATACAATGAGCAGTTCTTC. It specifies CASIAGYNEQFF.

The table lists this clone with a few counts. The chain employs TRBV6-6 and TRBJ1-5, with D perhaps matching TRBD1 (5 bases). Germline V gives CDR1 MNHNY, CDR2 SVGAGI (reference sequence). CDR3 size: 16 residues. Trimming took off 2 bases at V and 6 bases at J, with 17 bases between the two ends. CDR3 amino acids: CASSYGVRVASQPQHF. In nucleotides, the CDR3 is TGTGCCAGCAGTTACGGGGTCAGGGTGGCAAGTCAGCCCCAGCATTTT.

The sample holds a few counts of this clone. CDR3 protein: CAWSVRSVQPQHF. In DNA form, the CDR3 reads TGTGCCTGGAGTGTACGGTCGGTTCAGCCCCAGCATTTT. The rearrangement uses TRBV30 and TRBJ1-5, with D uncertain. V was cut by 0 bases and J by 6 bases, with 9 bases left in between. The germline gives CDR1 GTSNPN, CDR2 SVGIG (reference sequence). This CDR3 has 13 residues.

This chain uses TRBV28 with TRBJ1-1, with a weak D call TRBD1 (5 bases). Germline lookup yields CDR1 MDHEN and CDR2 SYDVKM. The CDR3 loop spans 15 amino acids. V lost 5 bases and J 0 bases, leaving 13 bases between the germline ends. The CDR3 region is CASSTTALMNTEAFF. The CDR3 DNA sequence: TGTGCCAGCAGTACGACAGCTCTTATGAACACTGAAGCTTTCTTT.

This clone occurred a few times. The V gene is TRBV27, the J gene TRBJ2-6; the match to TRBD1 covers 9 bases. The germline gives CDR1 MNHEY, CDR2 SMNVEV (reference sequence). The CDR3 sequence is 18 residues long. V was pared by 8 bases and J by 0 bases, with 11 bases of the junction left unmatched. CDR3 coding DNA: TGTGCCAGCTCCGGGACAGGGATGGGTCTCTCTGGGGCCAACGTCCTGACTTTC. Translated: CASSGTGMGLSGANVLTF.

The chain links TRBV10-1 to TRBJ1-1; TRBD1 might be the D (5 bases). Looked up from germline, CDR1 is WNHNN and CDR2 is SYGVQD (reference sequence). V was cut by 2 bases and J by 7 bases, with 14 bases left in between. The CDR3 extends over 14 amino acids. The CDR3: CASSEEETGGEAFF. The CDR3 bases are TGCGCCAGCAGTGAGGAGGAAACGGGGGGTGAAGCTTTCTTT.

The genes are TRBV14 and TRBJ2-1, with a possible D match to TRBD2 (6 bases). The CDR3 length is 16 residues. V lost 1 base and J 2 bases, leaving 12 bases between the germline ends. CDR1 is SGHDN, CDR2 FVKESK, per germline. CDR3 nucleotide sequence: TGTGCCAGCAGCCAAGTTGGGACTGGGGCCTACAATGAGCAGTTCTTC. This gives the protein CASSQVGTGAYNEQFF.

This chain connects TRBV4-3 to TRBJ2-6; tentatively, D is TRBD1 (5 bases). This CDR3 is 15 amino acids long. Germline assignment: CDR1 LGHNA and CDR2 YSLEER. Trimming removed 4 bases at V and 6 bases at J, with 13 bases between. The CDR3 coding sequence is TGCGCCAGCAGCCCCCAGCAGGGTGAGGCCAACGTCCTGACTTTC. Translating it yields CASSPQQGEANVLTF.